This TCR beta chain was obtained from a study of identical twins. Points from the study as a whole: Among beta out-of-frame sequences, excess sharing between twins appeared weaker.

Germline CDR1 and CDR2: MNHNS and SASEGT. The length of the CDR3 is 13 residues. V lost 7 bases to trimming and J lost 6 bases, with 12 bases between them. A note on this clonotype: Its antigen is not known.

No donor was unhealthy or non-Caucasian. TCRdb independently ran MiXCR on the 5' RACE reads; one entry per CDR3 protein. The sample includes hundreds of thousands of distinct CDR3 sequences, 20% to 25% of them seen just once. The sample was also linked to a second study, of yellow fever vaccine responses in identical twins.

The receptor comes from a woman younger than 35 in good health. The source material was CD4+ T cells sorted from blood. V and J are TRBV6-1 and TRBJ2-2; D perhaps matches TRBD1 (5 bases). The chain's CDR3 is CASIRDRSGELFF. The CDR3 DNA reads TGTGCCAGCATTCGAGACAGATCCGGGGAGCTGTTTTTT.